The 28 T cell receptor beta chains given below trace back to one sample, sequenced in a study of early T cells in non-severe SARS-CoV-2 infection. TCRdb re-derived calls from the 5' RACE reads in MiXCR, one entry per CDR3 protein. The profile shows 50,000 to 70,000 distinct CDR3 sequences, about 8.9% of them singletons. The material sequenced was whole blood. These receptors were obtained from an adult who was a healthcare worker with PCR-confirmed SARS-CoV-2 infection or an uninfected control (not recorded which).

This chain uses TRBV12-3 or TRBV12-4 with TRBJ2-2; D possibly corresponds to TRBD2 (5 bases). This CDR3 has 14 residues. The ends were cut back, 8 bases at V and 2 bases at J, with 12 bases in the middle. As DNA, the CDR3 is TGTGCCAGCCGGCCGGGGTCCAACACCGGGGAGCTGTTTTTT. Translating gives CASRPGSNTGELFF.

This clonotype was counted ten times or more. This rearrangement joins TRBV28 to TRBJ2-7; a weak D match, TRBD1 (5 bases). Per germline, CDR1 MDHEN and CDR2 SYDVKM. The ends were cut back, 6 bases at V and 7 bases at J, with 13 bases in the middle. This CDR3 comprises 12 residues. The CDR3 sequence is CASSSDSVEQYF. The CDR3 nucleotides are TGTGCCAGCAGCAGTGACAGCGTAGAGCAGTACTTC.

The chain uses TRBV28 and TRBJ2-2, with D unclear. Germline CDR1 and CDR2: MDHEN and SYDVKM. The CDR3 length is 15 residues. The V end lost 3 bases, the J end lost 4 bases, and 12 bases lay between the germline ends. CDR3 residues: CASSLATTGTGELFF. The CDR3 DNA sequence: TGTGCCAGCAGTTTGGCCACCACGGGCACCGGGGAGCTGTTTTTT. The full variable domain, in which reference TRBV28 and TRBJ2-2 provide the parts outside the CDR3, is DVKVTQSSRYLVKRTGEKVFLECVQDMDHENMFWYRQDPGLGLRLIYFSYDVKMKEKGDIPEGYSVSREKKERFSLILESASTNQTSMYLCASSLATTGTGELFFGEGSRLTVL.

This clonotype was recorded at least ten times. V and J are TRBV6-1 and TRBJ2-3; no clear D gene. Trimming removed 11 bases from V and 6 bases from J, with 15 bases in between. Germline values: CDR1 MNHNS, CDR2 SASEGT. This CDR3 region has 12 residues. This CDR3 reads CAARSVVDTQYF. As DNA, the CDR3 is TGTGCCGCAAGGTCCGTTGTGGATACGCAGTATTTT.

This clonotype has ten or more counts. Written as DNA, the CDR3 is TGTGCCAGCAGCTTAGTAACTAGCGGGATAGATACGCAGTATTTT. This translates into CASSLVTSGIDTQYF. The chain joins TRBV7-9 to TRBJ2-3; 10 bases align to TRBD2. Trimming took 1 base from V and 5 from J; bases not matched to a gene: 3. CDR3 length equals 15 residues. Germline V lookup: CDR1 SEHNR, CDR2 FQNEAQ (reference sequence).

This clonotype was counted many times. The V gene is TRBV7-2, the J gene TRBJ2-1, with D unclear. With 6 bases removed from V and 7 bases from J, the gap between germline ends came to 19 bases. CDR3 length: 15 amino acids. Germline loops: CDR1 SGHTA, CDR2 FQGNSA. CDR3 region: CASRISLRAENEQFF. The CDR3 region has the DNA TGTGCCAGCAGGATCTCTCTTAGGGCAGAGAATGAGCAGTTCTTC. Combining the CDR3 with reference TRBV7-2 and TRBJ2-1 gives the whole variable domain GAGVSQSPSNKVTEKGKDVELRCDPISGHTALYWYRQSLGQGLEFLIYFQGNSAPDKSGLPSDRFSAERTGGSVSTLTIQRTQQEDSAVYLCASRISLRAENEQFFGPGTRLTVL.

This clonotype was recorded a few times. V gene TRBV11-1 combines with J gene TRBJ2-3; 13 bases are a match to TRBD2. The CDR3 runs 19 residues. V was pared by 2 bases and J by 1 base, with 9 bases of the junction left unmatched. The V gene's germline CDR1 is SGHAT and CDR2 FQDESV (reference sequence). CDR3 in amino acids: CASSLTIMGLAGRTDTQYF. CDR3 DNA: TGTGCCAGCAGCTTAACTATTATGGGACTAGCGGGACGCACAGATACGCAGTATTTT.

The V gene is TRBV6-6, the J gene TRBJ2-3, with no clear D. V was cut by 0 bases and J by 2 bases, with 6 bases left in between. The CDR3 spans 14 residues. The germline CDR1 and CDR2 sequences are MNHNY and SVGAGI (reference sequence). The CDR3 nucleotides read TGTGCCAGCAGTTACTCCGGCCCCACAGATACGCAGTATTTT. Translation gives CASSYSGPTDTQYF.

This clonotype was observed a handful of times. V is TRBV28 and J is TRBJ2-7, with 8 bases fitting TRBD1. Germline CDR1 and CDR2: MDHEN and SYDVKM. This CDR3 comprises 14 residues. V gave up 3 bases and J gave up 2 bases; unmatched junction bases: 3. CDR3: CASSFYRGAYEQYF. The CDR3 region has the DNA TGTGCCAGCAGTTTTTACAGGGGGGCCTACGAGCAGTACTTC. Complete variable domain (other parts from reference TRBV28 and TRBJ2-7): DVKVTQSSRYLVKRTGEKVFLECVQDMDHENMFWYRQDPGLGLRLIYFSYDVKMKEKGDIPEGYSVSREKKERFSLILESASTNQTSMYLCASSFYRGAYEQYFGPGTRLTVT.

This clonotype was observed at least ten times. This sequence joins TRBV2 and TRBJ2-7; 8 nucleotides line up with TRBD2. Looked up from germline, CDR1 is SNHLY and CDR2 is FYNNEI. V dropped 4 bases and J dropped 3; count of bases not matched to a gene: 2. This CDR3 spans 13 amino acids. The CDR3: CASSVREVYEQYF. CDR3 coding DNA: TGTGCCAGCAGTGTGCGGGAGGTCTACGAGCAGTACTTC.

Notes on this clonotype: At one end the junction does not follow the germline gene, possibly because of a read error. The rearrangement joins TRBV18 to TRBJ1-1; 9 bases line up with TRBD1. Germline V gene lookup returns CDR1 KGHSH and CDR2 LQKENI. The CDR3 is 14 residues long. In nucleotides, the CDR3 is TGTGCCAGCTCGCCACAGGGGGCGCTGACTGAAGCTTTCTTT. This translates into CASSPQGALTEAFF.

This clonotype has just a few counts. The CDR3 DNA reads as TGTGCCTCCAGGGGATCGGGAGCCAAAAACATTCAGTACTTC. Amino acids: CASRGSGAKNIQYF. The V call is TRBV19, the J call TRBJ2-4, with TRBD1 as a possible D gene (6 bases). Germline loops: CDR1 LNHDA, CDR2 SQIVND (reference sequence). Trimming pared 11 bases from V and 0 bases from J, leaving 14 bases between. The CDR3 totals 14 residues.

This clonotype was seen many times. J is TRBJ2-1 and V is TRBV19; 7 nucleotides match TRBD2. Germline-derived CDR1 and CDR2 are LNHDA and SQIVND (reference sequence). The CDR3 extends over 13 amino acids. V shed 0 bases and J 12 bases; nucleotides not matched to a gene: 5. CDR3 coding DNA: TGTGCCAGTAGTATAGATGAGGGCGGGAGGCAGTTCTTC. Its translation: CASSIDEGGRQFF.

The chain is built from TRBV12-3 or TRBV12-4 and TRBJ2-1; TRBD2 aligns across 11 bases. Trimming removed 5 bases from V and 5 bases from J; junction bases left unmatched: 8. This CDR3 region has 16 residues. CDR3 region: CASSAGTSGINNEQFF. Here the CDR3 DNA reads TGTGCCAGCAGTGCAGGGACTAGCGGTATAAACAATGAGCAGTTCTTC.

This clonotype came up many times. The J gene is TRBJ2-1, the V gene TRBV15, with D uncertain. CDR3 length equals 16 residues. Germline values: CDR1 LNHNV, CDR2 YYDKDF (reference sequence). V shed 0 bases and J shed 3 bases, with 12 bases lying between them. CDR3 in DNA: TGTGCCACCAGCAGAGAACGGCCAGGTTACTACAATGAGCAGTTCTTC. The encoded protein is CATSRERPGYYNEQFF.

In this sample, this clonotype turned up a few times. This chain links TRBV10-3 with TRBJ2-3, with TRBD2 matching over 13 bases. The CDR3 is made up of 19 amino acids. Germline lookup yields CDR1 ENHRY and CDR2 SYGVKD. Losses at the gene ends were 0 bases for V and 4 bases for J; bases not matched to a gene: 10. The CDR3 reads CAISESSLLAGGPADTQYF. DNA for the CDR3: TGTGCCATCAGTGAGTCATCCTTACTAGCGGGAGGGCCCGCAGATACGCAGTATTTT.

The rearrangement uses TRBV24-1 and TRBJ2-3; tentatively, D is TRBD2 (7 bases). V gave up 0 bases and J gave up 1 base, with 13 bases separating them. This CDR3 spans 17 amino acids. Germline V lookup: CDR1 KGHDR, CDR2 SFDVKD. The CDR3 coding sequence is TGTGCCACCAGTGATTTGCGGGGGGCTGGAGGCACAGATACGCAGTATTTT. Protein: CATSDLRGAGGTDTQYF.

The chain has TRBV10-3 and TRBJ1-1, with D uncertain. V was clipped by 10 bases and J by 4 bases, with 13 bases between them. This CDR3 spans 12 amino acids. Germline CDR1 is ENHRY and CDR2 is SYGVKD. Here the CDR3 DNA reads TGTGCCACAAGGCGGGGTGGCACTGAAGCTTTCTTT. This translates into CATRRGGTEAFF.

V usage is TRBV6-2 or TRBV6-3 and J usage is TRBJ1-1, with D unresolved. CDR3 size: 13 residues. Germline V CDR1 and CDR2: MNHEY, SVGEGT. Trimming left V 0 bases short and J 12 bases short, with 14 bases between. The CDR3 sequence is CASSYSSSVTTFF. The CDR3 bases are TGTGCCAGCAGTTACTCGAGTTCTGTGACAACTTTCTTT.

This clonotype showed up just a few times. The chain recombines TRBV10-3 with TRBJ2-5; 8 positions agree with TRBD1. The CDR3 has 14 amino acids. With V trimmed by 0 bases and J by 5 bases, 2 bases remained unmatched. In germline, CDR1 is ENHRY, CDR2 SYGVKD. CDR3 residues: CAISESTGEETQYF. CDR3 sequence (DNA): TGTGCCATCAGTGAGTCGACAGGGGAGGAGACCCAGTACTTC.

This clonotype was seen ten or more times. The chain links TRBV12-3 or TRBV12-4 to TRBJ2-7, with 10 bases lining up with TRBD1. V lost 5 bases and J lost 3; bases outside the gene matches: 10. CDR3 length equals 16 residues. The CDR3 sequence: CASSRQGALADYEQYF. The DNA for the CDR3 is TGTGCCAGCAGTCGACAGGGGGCTCTTGCCGACTACGAGCAGTACTTC.

The chain uses TRBV28 and TRBJ2-3; TRBD1 aligns across 11 bases. Germline CDR1 reads MDHEN; CDR2 reads SYDVKM. The CDR3 has 15 residues. Trimming at V came to 3 bases and at J to 5 bases, leaving 4 bases not matched to a gene. The CDR3 DNA reads TGTGCCAGCAGTTTTGGACAGGGGGCCGGAGATACGCAGTATTTT. Amino acids: CASSFGQGAGDTQYF.

To note about this clonotype: Since the CDR3 does not end with the conserved phenylalanine or tryptophan, this likely comes from a read error. Because the CDR3's place on the DNA is in doubt, the DNA is left out and the CDR3 is given as listed by TCRdb. The chain employs TRBV6-5 and TRBJ2-1. The CDR3 is 15 amino acids in total, end residues counted. The germline CDR1 and CDR2 sequences are MNHEY and SVGAGI. CDR3 protein: CASSYSLSWRSYNEQ.

This clonotype was picked up a small number of times. This chain connects TRBV12-3 or TRBV12-4 to TRBJ2-2; the D is unclear. The V gene lost 5 bases and the J gene lost 6 bases, with 10 bases spanning the gap. The CDR3 has 13 amino acids. The CDR3 region is CASSPQVSGELFF. CDR3 coding DNA: TGTGCCAGCAGTCCCCAGGTCTCCGGGGAGCTGTTTTTT.

The J gene is TRBJ2-7, the V gene TRBV7-9, with TRBD2 identical over 10 bases. The germline V gene has CDR1 SEHNR and CDR2 FQNEAQ (reference sequence). V shed 4 bases and J 2 bases; nucleotides not matched to a gene: 5. This CDR3 has 15 amino acids. The CDR3 loop reads CASSSSGRITYEQYF. In nucleotides, the CDR3 is TGTGCCAGCAGCTCTAGCGGGAGAATTACCTACGAGCAGTACTTC. Filled out from reference TRBV7-9 and TRBJ2-7, the complete variable domain reads DTGVSQNPRHKITKRGQNVTFRCDPISEHNRLYWYRQTLGQGPEFLTYFQNEAQLEKSRLLSDRFSAERPKGSFSTLEIQRTEQGDSAMYLCASSSSGRITYEQYFGPGTRLTVT.

Many counts were recorded for this clonotype. The J gene is TRBJ2-2, the V gene TRBV5-6; D remains unclear. There are 13 residues in the CDR3. Germline V gene lookup returns CDR1 SGHDT and CDR2 YYEEEE. The germline V and J ends were trimmed by 0 bases and 6 bases, with 6 bases remaining between them. The CDR3 sequence is CASSLAGPGELFF. The DNA of the CDR3 is TGTGCCAGCAGCTTGGCCGGTCCCGGGGAGCTGTTTTTT.

This clonotype was seen a few times. The CDR3 DNA is TGCAGCCCCCAGGGTCGGCACAATGAGCAGTTCTTC. Its protein is CSPQGRHNEQFF. This chain links TRBV29-1 with TRBJ2-1; D perhaps matches TRBD1 (5 bases). The CDR3 is made up of 12 amino acids. Trimming shortened V by 8 bases and J by 5 bases, and 13 bases separated the two germline ends. Germline CDR1 reads SQVTM; CDR2 reads ANQGSEA.

The table lists this clonotype with a few counts. This rearrangement joins TRBV19 to TRBJ2-3, with unresolved D. V was cut by 1 base and J by 0 bases, with 8 bases left in between. CDR3 length: 15 amino acids. Germline CDR1 LNHDA, CDR2 SQIVND (reference sequence). The CDR3 DNA is TGTGCCAGTAGTATAGCCACACTTAGCACAGATACGCAGTATTTT. It encodes CASSIATLSTDTQYF.